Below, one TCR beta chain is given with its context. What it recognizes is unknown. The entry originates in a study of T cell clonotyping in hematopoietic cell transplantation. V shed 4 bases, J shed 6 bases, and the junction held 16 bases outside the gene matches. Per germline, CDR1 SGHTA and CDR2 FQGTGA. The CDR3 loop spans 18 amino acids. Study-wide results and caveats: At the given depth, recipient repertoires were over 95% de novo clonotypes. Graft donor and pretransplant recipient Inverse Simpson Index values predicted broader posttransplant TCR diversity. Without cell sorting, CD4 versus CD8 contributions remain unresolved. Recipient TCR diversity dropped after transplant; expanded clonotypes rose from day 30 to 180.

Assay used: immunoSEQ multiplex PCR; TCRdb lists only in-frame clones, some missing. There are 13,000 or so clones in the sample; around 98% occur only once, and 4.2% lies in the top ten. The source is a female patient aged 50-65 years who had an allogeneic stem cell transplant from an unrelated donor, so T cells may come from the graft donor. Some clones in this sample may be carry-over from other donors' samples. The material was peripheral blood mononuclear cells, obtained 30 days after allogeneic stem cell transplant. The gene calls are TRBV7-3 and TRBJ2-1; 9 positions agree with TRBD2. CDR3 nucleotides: TGTGCCAGCAGCTACCCCGGTGCGCGGGGGGGCCTAAGCAATGAGCAGTTCTTC. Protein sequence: CASSYPGARGGLSNEQFF.